This TCR beta chain was obtained from a study of OX40 agonist ivuxolimab in advanced cancers. Using immunoSEQ multiplex PCR, the repertoire was profiled, and TCRdb retains in-frame clones only, with some absent. The table records tens of thousands of clones, around 82% of them present only once. Material: CD4+ or CD8+ T cells sorted from blood, obtained in a trial of the OX40 agonist ivuxolimab. The source of this sequence is an adult with an advanced solid tumor such as melanoma, head and neck, liver or kidney cancer.

CDR3 DNA sequence: TGTGCCAGCAGTTTGGGGTACGGCTACACCTTC. The encoded protein is CASSLGYGYTF. The V and J genes are TRBV6-6 and TRBJ1-2; D gene unclear. The CDR3 totals 11 residues. V was trimmed by 4 bases and J by 8 bases, leaving 8 bases between them. Germline V gives CDR1 MNHNY, CDR2 SVGAGI (reference sequence).